This T cell receptor (beta chain) was identified during a study of cytomegalovirus exposure and HLA in healthy donors. General observations from the study: As confirmed in vitro, three CMV-associated chains were specific for CMV antigens.

With respect to this clone: Its antigen is undetermined.

Clones were read by immunoSEQ multiplex PCR, and TCRdb kept only the in-frame ones, dropping some. The profile covers fewer than 300,000 clones, with over 75% appearing a single time and approximately 0.95% taken by the ten largest. The sequence derives from a woman in her late teens or twenties in good health and CMV-seronegative. Material for sequencing was PBMCs.

This CDR3 reads CSVELGLAGYEQYF. Written as DNA, the CDR3 is TGCAGCGTTGAGCTGGGACTAGCGGGCTACGAGCAGTACTTC. The chain has TRBV29-1 and TRBJ2-7, with 12 nucleotides matching TRBD2. V shed 3 bases, J shed 3 bases, and the junction held 3 bases outside the gene matches. Germline loops: CDR1 SQVTM, CDR2 ANQGSEA. This CDR3 contains 14 residues.